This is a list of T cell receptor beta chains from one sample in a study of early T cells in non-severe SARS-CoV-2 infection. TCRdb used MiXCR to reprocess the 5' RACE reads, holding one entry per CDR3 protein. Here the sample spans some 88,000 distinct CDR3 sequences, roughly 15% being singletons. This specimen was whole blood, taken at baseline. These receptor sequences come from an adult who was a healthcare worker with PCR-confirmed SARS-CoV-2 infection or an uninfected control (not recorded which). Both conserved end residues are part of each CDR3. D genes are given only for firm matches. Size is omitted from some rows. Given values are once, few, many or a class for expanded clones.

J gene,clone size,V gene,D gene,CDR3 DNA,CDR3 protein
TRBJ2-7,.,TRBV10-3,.,TGTGCCATCAGTGAGTCGGGGCGCGAGCAGTACTTC,CAISESGREQYF
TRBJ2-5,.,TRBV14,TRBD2,TGTGCCAGCAGCCCATCACTAGCGGGAGGGACCCAGTACTTC,CASSPSLAGGTQYF
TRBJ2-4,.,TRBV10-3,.,TGTGCCATCAGTGAGTCTATAAGCCTAGCCAAAAACATTCAGTACTTC,CAISESISLAKNIQYF
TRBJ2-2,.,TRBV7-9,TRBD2,TGTGCCAGACCGGGACTAGAGAACACCGGGGAGCTGTTTTTT,CARPGLENTGELFF
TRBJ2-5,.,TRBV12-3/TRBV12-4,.,TGTGCCAGCACCCTAGGGGTGTCGGGGGAAGAGACCCAGTACTTC,CASTLGVSGEETQYF
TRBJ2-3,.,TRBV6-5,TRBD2,TGTGCCAGCTACCGCACTAGCGGGAGGGCCGCAGATACGCAGTATTTT,CASYRTSGRAADTQYF
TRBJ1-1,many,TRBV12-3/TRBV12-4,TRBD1,TGTGCCAGCAGTTTTTCAGGGGGATCTGAAGCTTTCTTT,CASSFSGGSEAFF
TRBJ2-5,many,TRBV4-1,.,TGCGCCAGCAGCCAAGTAGCCGGCCGACAAGAGACCCAGTACTTC,CASSQVAGRQETQYF
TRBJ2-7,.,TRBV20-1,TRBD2,TGCAGTGCAAGACTAGCGCATCTCTCCTACGAGCAGTACTTC,CSARLAHLSYEQYF
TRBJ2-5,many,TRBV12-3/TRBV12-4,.,TGTGCCAGCACCATGCAACAGGGGGGGGCCCAGTACTTC,CASTMQQGGAQYF
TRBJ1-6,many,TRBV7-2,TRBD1,TGTGCCAGCAGCTGGGGTTGGACAGGGGCTAATTCACCCCTCCACTTT,CASSWGWTGANSPLHF
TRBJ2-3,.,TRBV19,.,TGTGCCAGTAGTATCCAACAGGGTTATGGAGATACGCAGTATTTT,CASSIQQGYGDTQYF
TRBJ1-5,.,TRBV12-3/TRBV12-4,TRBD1,TGTGCCAGCAGGAGGACAGGGGAGAATCAGCCCCAGCATTTT,CASRRTGENQPQHF
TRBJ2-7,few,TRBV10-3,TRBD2,TGTGCCATCAGTGAGTCGGGGACTAGCGGGAGTTGGGAGCAGTACTTC,CAISESGTSGSWEQYF
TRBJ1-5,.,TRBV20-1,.,TGCAGTGCTAGAGATCCCCGGACGGAGAATCAGCCCCAGCATTTT,CSARDPRTENQPQHF
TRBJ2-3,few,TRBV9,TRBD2,TGTGCCAGCAGCCGAGCGGGAGTGTTGGCAGATACGCAGTATTTT,CASSRAGVLADTQYF
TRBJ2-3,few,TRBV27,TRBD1,TGTGCCAGCCGACTGACAGGGATCACAGATACGCAGTATTTT,CASRLTGITDTQYF
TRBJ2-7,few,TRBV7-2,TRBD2,TGTGCCAGCAGCTTCTTGCGACTAGCGGGAGGGGTAACCCTCGAGCAGTACTTC,CASSFLRLAGGVTLEQYF
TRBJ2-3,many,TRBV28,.,TGTGCCAGCAGCTTGACTAACTTGCAAGCAGATACGCAGTATTTT,CASSLTNLQADTQYF
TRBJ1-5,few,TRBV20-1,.,TGCAGTGCTAGTGGAGTTGACAGCCTATATCAGCCCCAGCATTTT,CSASGVDSLYQPQHF
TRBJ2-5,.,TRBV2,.,TGTGCCAGCAGCTCAGGGGTACAAGAGACCCAGTACTTC,CASSSGVQETQYF
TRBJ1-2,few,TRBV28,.,TGTGCCAGCAGTTCCGCAGCTGGCTACACCTTC,CASSSAAGYTF